The 27 T cell receptor beta chains reported below all come from one sample, sequenced in a study of identical twins. MiXCR, run by TCRdb on the 5' RACE reads, gives a single entry per CDR3 protein. The sample records approximately 590,000 distinct CDR3 sequences, around 9.6% being singletons. These data also featured in a second study, about yellow fever vaccine responses in identical twins.

Material for sequencing was PBMCs. The receptor source for this set is a woman younger than 30 in good health.

This clonotype was counted ten times or more. V and J are TRBV12-3 or TRBV12-4 and TRBJ1-1; D gene ambiguous. V was cut by 5 bases and J by 5 bases, with 12 bases left in between. The CDR3 contains 13 residues. As DNA, the CDR3 is TGTGCCAGCAGTACTAGGACGGTAACTGAAGCTTTCTTT. Its protein product is CASSTRTVTEAFF.

A single count supports this clonotype. This chain links TRBV11-2 with TRBJ2-1; either TRBD1 or TRBD2 may supply D (6 bases each). The germline V gene has CDR1 SGHAT and CDR2 FQNNGV. The CDR3 contains 16 residues. V was cut by 5 bases and J by 5 bases, with 19 bases left in between. CDR3: CASSHKLAEGDNEQFF. CDR3 bases: TGTGCCAGCAGCCATAAGTTAGCGGAGGGGGACAATGAGCAGTTCTTC.

This rearrangement joins TRBV5-1 to TRBJ2-3; D not certain. V was pared by 4 bases and J by 6 bases, with 12 bases between. The V gene's germline CDR1 is SGHRS and CDR2 YFSETQ. This CDR3 comprises 13 residues. The CDR3, as DNA: TGCGCCAGCAGCCCCACCGTGATGGATACGCAGTATTTT. This translates into CASSPTVMDTQYF.

This clonotype was observed a handful of times. The V and J genes are TRBV21-1 and TRBJ2-5; the D segment call TRBD1 is taken from the table without a DNA check. TRBV21-1 corresponds to a pseudogene. The CDR3 loop spans 17 amino acids. CDR3 sequence: CASSKVAGQGGRETQYF. CDR3 coding DNA: TGTGCCAGCAGCAAAGTGGCGGGGCAGGGGGGTCGTGAGACCCAGTACTTC.

The J gene is TRBJ2-3, the V gene TRBV4-3; 7 bases are shared with TRBD2. Germline V gene data show CDR1 as LGHNA and CDR2 as YSLEER. V trimming: 2 bases; J trimming: 0 bases; junction bases outside the gene matches: 5. The CDR3 covers 16 residues. The CDR3 DNA reads as TGCGCCAGCAGCCAATTGACTAGCATTAGCACAGATACGCAGTATTTT. Translating it yields CASSQLTSISTDTQYF.

This clonotype came up many times. The chain is built from TRBV6-2 or TRBV6-3 and TRBJ2-7; TRBD1 agrees at 10 bases. CDR1 is MNHEY and CDR2 is SVGEGT in the germline V gene. V shed 6 bases, J shed 2 bases, and the junction held 7 bases outside the gene matches. The CDR3 contains 15 residues. This CDR3 reads CASSPAGQGTYEQYF. CDR3 nucleotide sequence: TGTGCCAGCAGCCCGGCGGGACAGGGGACCTACGAGCAGTACTTC.

This chain links TRBV7-2 with TRBJ2-3; 10 nucleotides align to TRBD2. Germline V CDR1 and CDR2: SGHTA, FQGNSA. The CDR3 contains 16 residues. Losses at the gene ends were 5 bases for V and 5 bases for J; bases not matched to a gene: 10. The CDR3 DNA reads TGTGCCAGCAGCAGATCTAGCGGGGGAGGGGGAGATACGCAGTATTTT. Translation: CASSRSSGGGGDTQYF.

This clonotype was detected only a few times. This rearrangement joins TRBV7-8 to TRBJ2-2, with D maybe TRBD1 (5 bases). V was pared by 5 bases and J by 5 bases, with 15 bases between. CDR1 is SGHVS and CDR2 is FQNEAQ in the germline V gene. The CDR3 runs to 15 residues. CDR3 bases: TGTGCCAGCAGCAGCCAGGGTAGTTTAACCGGGGAGCTGTTTTTT. It encodes CASSSQGSLTGELFF.

The chain carries TRBV20-1 and TRBJ1-1; a possible D gene is TRBD1 (5 bases). CDR1 is DFQATT, CDR2 SNEGSKA, per germline (reference sequence). CDR3 length: 15 residues. Trimming left V 7 bases short and J 2 bases short, with 20 bases between. CDR3 sequence reads: CSVYPTGPSNTEAFF. CDR3 DNA sequence: TGCAGTGTTTATCCCACGGGGCCTTCTAACACTGAAGCTTTCTTT.

This clonotype has a count of ten or more. The chain recombines TRBV2 with TRBJ1-6; no reliable D call. The germline CDR1 and CDR2 sequences are SNHLY and FYNNEI. The CDR3 length is 11 residues. The V and J ends lost 6 bases and 7 bases respectively, with 4 bases between them. CDR3 region: CASRRNSPLHF. For the CDR3, the DNA is TGTGCCAGCAGAAGAAATTCACCCCTCCACTTT.

This chain joins TRBV20-1 and TRBJ1-1, with D unresolved. Germline V gene data show CDR1 as DFQATT and CDR2 as SNEGSKA (reference sequence). This CDR3 contains 13 residues. V was pared by 7 bases and J by 1 base, with 13 bases between. CDR3 nucleotide sequence: TGCAGTGGTACCGGGCACTCGAACACTGAAGCTTTCTTT. Translation gives CSGTGHSNTEAFF.

This clonotype was counted a few times. The chain couples TRBV20-1 to TRBJ2-2; no clear D. Germline V lookup: CDR1 DFQATT, CDR2 SNEGSKA (reference sequence). The V end was cut by 0 bases, the J end by 0 bases, with 11 bases between. CDR3 length equals 16 residues. The CDR3 region has the DNA TGCAGTGCTAGAGATCGGGCGGACGCGAACACCGGGGAGCTGTTTTTT. Its translation: CSARDRADANTGELFF.

In its sample, this clonotype was seen a few times. This rearrangement joins TRBV28 to TRBJ2-1; 8 bases align to TRBD1. Per the germline V gene, CDR1 is MDHEN and CDR2 is SYDVKM. CDR3 length: 15 amino acids. V was pared by 6 bases and J by 8 bases, with 12 bases of the junction left unmatched. CDR3 sequence reads: CASSLRTGKGDEQFF. CDR3 coding DNA: TGTGCCAGCAGCCTCCGGACAGGGAAGGGCGATGAGCAGTTCTTC.

The CDR3 loop is CASSFRSGRTDTQYF. The CDR3 coding sequence is TGTGCCAGCAGTTTTCGGAGCGGGAGAACAGATACGCAGTATTTT. The rearrangement joins TRBV27 to TRBJ2-3; 8 positions agree with TRBD2. The junction had 5 bases not matched to a gene; V was cut back by 3 bases and J by 3 bases. CDR1 MNHEY and CDR2 SMNVEV come from the germline V gene (reference sequence). The CDR3 is 15 amino acids.

The chain employs TRBV29-1 and TRBJ1-5; D is unresolved. In germline, CDR1 is SQVTM, CDR2 ANQGSEA. Trimming removed 4 bases at V and 5 bases at J, with 9 bases between. CDR3 size: 12 residues. The CDR3 reads CSVGTADQPQHF. DNA for the CDR3: TGCAGCGTTGGGACGGCCGATCAGCCCCAGCATTTT.

This clonotype was picked up many times. The V and J genes are TRBV24-1 and TRBJ2-5; D perhaps matches TRBD2 (6 bases). The CDR3 extends over 17 amino acids. CDR1 and CDR2 from the germline V gene are KGHDR and SFDVKD. V was shortened by 0 bases and J by 1 base, with 14 bases between the two germline ends. CDR3 in amino acids: CATSDLGGKGVQETQYF. The CDR3 nucleotides read TGTGCCACCAGTGATTTGGGAGGGAAAGGGGTCCAAGAGACCCAGTACTTC.

This clonotype has just a few counts. DNA for the CDR3: TGTGCCAGCAGCAAAGGAGGGCCATCAGCCTACAATGAGCAGTTCTTC. Amino acids: CASSKGGPSAYNEQFF. This rearrangement joins TRBV7-3 to TRBJ2-1; D might be TRBD2 (6 bases). Deletions cut 5 bases from V and 2 bases from J, with 16 bases between. CDR1 is SGHTA, CDR2 FQGTGA, per germline. CDR3 length: 16 residues.

J is TRBJ2-7 and V is TRBV5-1, with no clear D. Trimming took 10 bases from V and 5 from J, leaving 25 bases between them. The CDR3 covers 15 residues. Germline CDR1 is SGHRS and CDR2 is YFSETQ. The CDR3 region has the DNA TGCGCCGGTCACGGAGAGGTTGTAGCAAGGAACGAGCAGTACTTC. Its protein product is CAGHGEVVARNEQYF.

The chain has TRBV20-1 and TRBJ2-2, with D perhaps being TRBD1 or TRBD2 (5 bases each). The CDR3 spans 13 residues. V was shortened by 1 base and J by 13 bases, with 16 bases between the two germline ends. The germline V gene encodes CDR1 DFQATT and CDR2 SNEGSKA (reference sequence). CDR3 DNA: TGCAGTGCTAGAGGGACAACCTCAGGAGGGCTGTTTTTT. This translates into CSARGTTSGGLFF.

The gene calls are TRBV12-3 or TRBV12-4 and TRBJ2-1; no reliable D call. The CDR3 covers 12 residues. Trimming removed 5 bases from V and 7 bases from J, with 9 bases in between. DNA for the CDR3: TGTGCCAGCAGTCCCCTACGAAATGAGCAGTTCTTC. Translating gives CASSPLRNEQFF.

Only a few counts were recorded for this clonotype. This chain uses TRBV4-3 with TRBJ2-4, with D tentatively TRBD1 or TRBD2 (5 bases each). The CDR3 is 15 amino acids. The germline V gene encodes CDR1 LGHNA and CDR2 YSLEER. The germline V and J ends were trimmed by 0 bases and 7 bases, with 13 bases remaining between them. The CDR3 nucleotides read TGCGCCAGCAGCCAAGATAGGTCGTGGGGGAACATTCAGTACTTC. This codes for CASSQDRSWGNIQYF.

The table lists this clonotype with many counts. V and J are TRBV28 and TRBJ1-3; the D is unclear. The CDR3 extends over 14 amino acids. Germline V gene sequence: CDR1 MDHEN, CDR2 SYDVKM. The V gene lost 5 bases and the J gene lost 4 bases, with 12 bases spanning the gap. For the CDR3, the DNA is TGTGCCAGCAGTGACCAGGTGGGCGGAAACACCATATATTTT. It codes for CASSDQVGGNTIYF.

Only a few counts were recorded for this clonotype. The chain is built from TRBV6-1 and TRBJ2-7; 9 bases line up with TRBD1. This CDR3 contains 14 residues. V trimming: 6 bases; J trimming: 3 bases; junction bases outside the gene matches: 6. CDR1 MNHNS and CDR2 SASEGT come from the germline V gene. For the CDR3, the DNA is TGTGCCAGCAGGAGGGACAGGGACGTCTACGAGCAGTACTTC. Its translation is CASRRDRDVYEQYF.

In its sample, this clonotype was seen a few times. As DNA, the CDR3 is TGTGCCAGCTCTCCTCAAACAGGGGAAGAGCAGTACTTC. Residues: CASSPQTGEEQYF. This chain joins TRBV18 and TRBJ2-7, with 7 bases identical to TRBD1. The CDR3 has 13 residues. In germline, CDR1 is KGHSH, CDR2 LQKENI. V trimming: 6 bases; J trimming: 7 bases; junction bases outside the gene matches: 9.

The CDR3 is CSARGTGPGANVLTF. The CDR3 DNA follows: TGCAGTGCTAGAGGGACAGGGCCAGGGGCCAACGTCCTGACTTTC. The chain combines TRBV20-1 with TRBJ2-6; 8 bases are a match to TRBD1. Germline loops: CDR1 DFQATT, CDR2 SNEGSKA (reference sequence). V shed 1 base and J 4 bases; nucleotides not matched to a gene: 3. This CDR3 region has 15 residues.

This clonotype turned up a few times. The V gene is TRBV7-8, the J gene TRBJ2-7; D might be TRBD2 (6 bases). The CDR3 runs to 18 residues. V was cut by 3 bases and J by 0 bases, with 21 bases left in between. Germline V CDR1 and CDR2: SGHVS, FQNEAQ. CDR3 amino acids: CASSLRPRLALSSYEQYF. The CDR3 DNA reads as TGTGCCAGCAGCTTGCGCCCGAGGCTAGCGCTCAGCTCCTACGAGCAGTACTTC.

The V call is TRBV29-1, the J call TRBJ2-5; a possible D gene is TRBD1 (5 bases). The V and J ends lost 3 bases and 0 bases respectively, with 11 bases between them. Germline V gene sequence: CDR1 SQVTM, CDR2 ANQGSEA. The CDR3 runs to 14 residues. In DNA form, the CDR3 reads TGCAGCGTTGATTCGCAGGGATACCAAGAGACCCAGTACTTC. Amino acids: CSVDSQGYQETQYF.